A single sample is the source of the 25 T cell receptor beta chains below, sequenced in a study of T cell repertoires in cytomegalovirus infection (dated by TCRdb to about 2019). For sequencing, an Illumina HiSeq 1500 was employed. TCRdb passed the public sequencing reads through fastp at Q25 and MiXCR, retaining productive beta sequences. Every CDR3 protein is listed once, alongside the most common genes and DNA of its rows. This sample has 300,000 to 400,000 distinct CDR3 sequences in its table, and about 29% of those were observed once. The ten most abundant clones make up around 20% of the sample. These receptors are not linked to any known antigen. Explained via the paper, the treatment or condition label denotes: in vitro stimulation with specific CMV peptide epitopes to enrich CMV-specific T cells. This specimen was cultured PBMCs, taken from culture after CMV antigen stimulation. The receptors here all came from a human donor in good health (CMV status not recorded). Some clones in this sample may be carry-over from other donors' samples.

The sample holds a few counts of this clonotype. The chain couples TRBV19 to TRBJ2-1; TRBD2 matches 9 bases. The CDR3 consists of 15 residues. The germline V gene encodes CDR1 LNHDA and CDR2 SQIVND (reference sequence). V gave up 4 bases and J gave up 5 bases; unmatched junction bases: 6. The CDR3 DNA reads TGTGCCAGTAGTAGGTCTAGCGGGACCCACAATGAGCAGTTCTTC. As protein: CASSRSSGTHNEQFF.

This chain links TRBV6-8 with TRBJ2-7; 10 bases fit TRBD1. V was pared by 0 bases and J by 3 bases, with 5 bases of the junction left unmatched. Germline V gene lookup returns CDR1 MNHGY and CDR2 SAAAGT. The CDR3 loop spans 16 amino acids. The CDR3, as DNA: TGTGCCAGCAGTTACTCGATAGGGGACAGGGGCTACGAGCAGTACTTC. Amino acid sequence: CASSYSIGDRGYEQYF.

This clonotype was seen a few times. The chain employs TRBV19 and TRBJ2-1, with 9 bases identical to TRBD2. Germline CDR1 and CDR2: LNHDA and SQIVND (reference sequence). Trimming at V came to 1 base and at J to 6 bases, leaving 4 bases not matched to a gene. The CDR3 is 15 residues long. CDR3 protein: CASSIVEAGGNEQFF. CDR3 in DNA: TGTGCCAGTAGTATAGTAGAAGCGGGGGGCAATGAGCAGTTCTTC.

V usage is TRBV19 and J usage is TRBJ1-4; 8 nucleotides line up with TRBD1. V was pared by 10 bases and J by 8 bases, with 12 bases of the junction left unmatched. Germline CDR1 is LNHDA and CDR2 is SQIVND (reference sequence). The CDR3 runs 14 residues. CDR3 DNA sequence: TGTGCCACTAAGATTCCAGGGGGCGGAGAAAAACTGTTTTTT. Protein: CATKIPGGGEKLFF.

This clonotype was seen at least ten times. The CDR3 coding sequence is TGTGCCAGCAGCTTAGGGGCAGGGTACACTGAAGCTTTCTTT. Translating it yields CASSLGAGYTEAFF. The chain carries TRBV7-2 and TRBJ1-1; D might be TRBD1 (5 bases). The CDR3 is 14 amino acids. Per germline, CDR1 SGHTA and CDR2 FQGNSA. V shed 1 base and J shed 3 bases, with 9 bases lying between them.

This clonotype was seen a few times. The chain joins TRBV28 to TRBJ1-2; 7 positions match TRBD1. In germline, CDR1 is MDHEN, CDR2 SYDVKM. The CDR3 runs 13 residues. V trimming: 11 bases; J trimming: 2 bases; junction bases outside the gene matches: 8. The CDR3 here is CAGCSGQNYGYTF. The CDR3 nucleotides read TGTGCCGGATGTTCGGGACAGAACTATGGCTACACCTTC.

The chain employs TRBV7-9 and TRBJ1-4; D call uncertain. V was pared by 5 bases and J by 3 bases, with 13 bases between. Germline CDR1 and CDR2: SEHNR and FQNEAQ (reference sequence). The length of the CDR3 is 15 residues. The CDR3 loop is CASSAVEVANEKLFF. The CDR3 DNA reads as TGTGCCAGCAGCGCCGTAGAGGTGGCTAATGAAAAACTGTTTTTT.

Here the CDR3 reads CASSYGGTSGGSTQYF. CDR3 coding DNA: TGTGCCAGCAGCTACGGTGGCACCTCCGGGGGGAGTACGCAGTATTTT. V gene TRBV27 combines with J gene TRBJ2-3; 7 bases are shared with TRBD2. Germline V gene data show CDR1 as MNHEY and CDR2 as SMNVEV (reference sequence). Trimming at V came to 6 bases and at J to 8 bases, leaving 17 bases not matched to a gene. CDR3 size: 16 residues.

CDR3 sequence (DNA): TGCGCCAGCAGCTTGAGTGGTTCTAACACTGAAGCTTTCTTT. This gives the protein CASSLSGSNTEAFF. The genes are TRBV5-1 and TRBJ1-1; D ambiguous. V was trimmed by 1 base and J by 2 bases, leaving 9 bases between them. The germline V gene encodes CDR1 SGHRS and CDR2 YFSETQ. CDR3 length equals 14 residues.

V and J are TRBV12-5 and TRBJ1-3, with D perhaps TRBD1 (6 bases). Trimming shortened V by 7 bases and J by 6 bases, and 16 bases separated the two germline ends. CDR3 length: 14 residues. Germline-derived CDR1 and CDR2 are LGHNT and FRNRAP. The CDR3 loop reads CASAQQGGKNTIYF. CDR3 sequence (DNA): TGTGCTAGTGCTCAACAGGGTGGCAAAAACACCATATATTTT. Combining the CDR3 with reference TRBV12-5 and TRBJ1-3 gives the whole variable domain DARVTQTPRHKVTEMGQEVTMRCQPILGHNTVFWYRQTMMQGLELLAYFRNRAPLDDSGMPKDRFSAEMPDATLATLKIQPSEPRDSAVYFCASAQQGGKNTIYFGEGSWLTVV.

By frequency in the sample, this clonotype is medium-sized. CDR3 nucleotides: TGTGCCAGCAGTGGGGACACTCGCACTATCTATGGCTACACCTTC. Translation gives CASSGDTRTIYGYTF. The chain recombines TRBV28 with TRBJ1-2; tentative D call: TRBD1 (6 bases). Trimming pared 5 bases from V and 4 bases from J, leaving 17 bases between. Germline values: CDR1 MDHEN, CDR2 SYDVKM. This CDR3 is built from 15 residues.

The CDR3 spells CAIRGLAGANEQFF. For the CDR3, the DNA is TGTGCCATCAGGGGACTAGCGGGGGCAAATGAGCAGTTCTTC. The chain couples TRBV10-3 to TRBJ2-1; TRBD2 aligns across 14 bases. V shed 6 bases and J 7 bases; nucleotides not matched to a gene: 2. Germline V CDR1 and CDR2: ENHRY, SYGVKD. This CDR3 region has 14 residues.

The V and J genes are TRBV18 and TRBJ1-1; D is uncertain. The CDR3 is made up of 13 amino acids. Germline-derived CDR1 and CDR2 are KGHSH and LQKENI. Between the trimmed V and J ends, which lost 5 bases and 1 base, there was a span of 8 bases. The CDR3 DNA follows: TGTGCCAGCTCAGATTTTGGGAACACTGAAGCTTTCTTT. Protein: CASSDFGNTEAFF.

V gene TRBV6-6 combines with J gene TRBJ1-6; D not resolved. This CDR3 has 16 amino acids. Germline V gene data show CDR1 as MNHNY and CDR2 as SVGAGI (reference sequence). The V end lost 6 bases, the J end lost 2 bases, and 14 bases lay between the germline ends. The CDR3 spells CASSAATPAYNSPLHF. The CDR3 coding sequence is TGTGCCAGCAGCGCAGCTACCCCGGCCTATAATTCACCCCTCCACTTT.

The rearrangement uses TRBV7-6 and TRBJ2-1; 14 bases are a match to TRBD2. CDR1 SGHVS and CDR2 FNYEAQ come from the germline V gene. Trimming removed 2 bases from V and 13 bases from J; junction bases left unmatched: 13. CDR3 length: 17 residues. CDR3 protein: CASSLRIGLAGGDSQFF. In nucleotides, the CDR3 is TGTGCCAGCAGCTTAAGAATAGGACTAGCGGGGGGTGACTCTCAGTTCTTC.

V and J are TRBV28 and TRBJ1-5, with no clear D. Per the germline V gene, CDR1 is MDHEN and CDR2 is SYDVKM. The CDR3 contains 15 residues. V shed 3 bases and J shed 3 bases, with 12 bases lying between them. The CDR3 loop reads CASSFSTRYNQPQHF. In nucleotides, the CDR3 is TGTGCCAGCAGTTTCTCGACCAGGTACAATCAGCCCCAGCATTTT. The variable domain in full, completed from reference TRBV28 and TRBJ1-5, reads DVKVTQSSRYLVKRTGEKVFLECVQDMDHENMFWYRQDPGLGLRLIYFSYDVKMKEKGDIPEGYSVSREKKERFSLILESASTNQTSMYLCASSFSTRYNQPQHFGDGTRLSIL.

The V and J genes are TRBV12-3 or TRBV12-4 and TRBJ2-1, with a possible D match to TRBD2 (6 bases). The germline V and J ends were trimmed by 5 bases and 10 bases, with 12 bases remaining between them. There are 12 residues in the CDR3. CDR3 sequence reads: CASSRDFLEQFF. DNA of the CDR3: TGTGCCAGCAGTAGGGACTTTCTAGAGCAGTTCTTC.

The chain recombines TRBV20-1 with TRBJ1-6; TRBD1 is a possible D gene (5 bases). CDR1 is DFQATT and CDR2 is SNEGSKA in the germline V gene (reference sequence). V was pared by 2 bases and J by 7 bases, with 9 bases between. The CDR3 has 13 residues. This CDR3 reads CSARTGRNSPLHF. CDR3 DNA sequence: TGCAGTGCTAGAACGGGGCGGAATTCACCCCTCCACTTT.

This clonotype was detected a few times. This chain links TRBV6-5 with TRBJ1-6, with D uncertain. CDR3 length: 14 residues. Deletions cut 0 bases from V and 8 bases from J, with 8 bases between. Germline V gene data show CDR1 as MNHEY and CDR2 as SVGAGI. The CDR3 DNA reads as TGTGCCAGCAGTTACTCGGAGTTACATTCACCCCTCCACTTT. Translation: CASSYSELHSPLHF.

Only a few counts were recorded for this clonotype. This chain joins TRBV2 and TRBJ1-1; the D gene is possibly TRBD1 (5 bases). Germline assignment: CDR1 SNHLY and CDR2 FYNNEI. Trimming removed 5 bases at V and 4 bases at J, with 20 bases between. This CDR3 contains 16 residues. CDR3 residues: CASSTTGRGETTEAFF. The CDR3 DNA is TGTGCCAGCAGTACCACGGGTCGGGGGGAGACCACTGAAGCTTTCTTT.

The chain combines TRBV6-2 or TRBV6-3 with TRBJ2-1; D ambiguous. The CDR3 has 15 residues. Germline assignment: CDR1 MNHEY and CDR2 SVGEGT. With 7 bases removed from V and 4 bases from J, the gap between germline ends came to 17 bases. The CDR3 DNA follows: TGTGCCAGCAAAACCGCCCAGACAAGATACAATGAGCAGTTCTTC. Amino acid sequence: CASKTAQTRYNEQFF.

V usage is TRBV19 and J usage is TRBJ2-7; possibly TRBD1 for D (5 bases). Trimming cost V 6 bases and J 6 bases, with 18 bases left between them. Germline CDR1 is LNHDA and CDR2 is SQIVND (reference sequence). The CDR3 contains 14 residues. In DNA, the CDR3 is TGTGCCAGTAGCCTCACTGAAGGGGTAGGCGAGCAGTACTTC. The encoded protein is CASSLTEGVGEQYF. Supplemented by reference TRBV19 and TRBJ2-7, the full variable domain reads DGGITQSPKYLFRKEGQNVTLSCEQNLNHDAMYWYRQDPGQGLRLIYYSQIVNDFQKGDIAEGYSVSREKKESFPLTVTSAQKNPTAFYLCASSLTEGVGEQYFGPGTRLTVT.

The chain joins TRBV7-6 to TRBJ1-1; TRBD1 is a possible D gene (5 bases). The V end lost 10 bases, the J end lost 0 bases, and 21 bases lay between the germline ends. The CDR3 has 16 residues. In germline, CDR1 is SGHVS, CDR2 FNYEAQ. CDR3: CANIGARRSMNTEAFF. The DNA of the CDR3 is TGTGCCAACATCGGGGCCAGAAGATCTATGAACACTGAAGCTTTCTTT.

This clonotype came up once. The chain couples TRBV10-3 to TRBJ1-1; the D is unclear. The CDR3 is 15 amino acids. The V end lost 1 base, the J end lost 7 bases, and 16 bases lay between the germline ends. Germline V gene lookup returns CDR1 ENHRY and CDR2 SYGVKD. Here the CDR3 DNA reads TGTGCCATCAGTGAGTTCTCATCTAGTGGCAGTGAAGCTTTCTTT. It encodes CAISEFSSSGSEAFF.

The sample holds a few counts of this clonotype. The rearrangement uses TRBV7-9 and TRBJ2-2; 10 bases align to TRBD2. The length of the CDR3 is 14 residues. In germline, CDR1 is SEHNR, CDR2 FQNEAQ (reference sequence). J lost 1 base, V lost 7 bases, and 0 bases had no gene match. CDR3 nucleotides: TGTGCCAGCATAGCGGGAGGGAACACCGGGGAGCTGTTTTTT. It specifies CASIAGGNTGELFF. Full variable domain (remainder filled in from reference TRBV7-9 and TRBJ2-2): DTGVSQNPRHKITKRGQNVTFRCDPISEHNRLYWYRQTLGQGPEFLTYFQNEAQLEKSRLLSDRFSAERPKGSFSTLEIQRTEQGDSAMYLCASIAGGNTGELFFGEGSRLTVL.